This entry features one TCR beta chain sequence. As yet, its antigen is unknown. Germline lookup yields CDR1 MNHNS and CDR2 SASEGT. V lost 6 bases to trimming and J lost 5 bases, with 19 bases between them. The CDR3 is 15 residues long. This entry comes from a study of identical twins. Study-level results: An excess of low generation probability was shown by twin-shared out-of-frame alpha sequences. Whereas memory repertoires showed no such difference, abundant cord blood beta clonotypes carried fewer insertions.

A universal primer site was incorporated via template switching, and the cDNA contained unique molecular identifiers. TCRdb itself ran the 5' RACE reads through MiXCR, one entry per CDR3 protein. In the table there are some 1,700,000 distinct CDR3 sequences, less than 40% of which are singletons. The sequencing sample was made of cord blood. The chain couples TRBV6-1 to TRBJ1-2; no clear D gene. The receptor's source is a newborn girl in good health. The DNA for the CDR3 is TGTGCCAGCAGCCCTGCCCGGATAACATCGTATGGCTACACCTTC. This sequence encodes CASSPARITSYGYTF.